A selection of T cell receptor beta chains follows, all from one sample in a study of breast tumors, draining lymph nodes, adjacent tissues. MiXCR, applied by TCRdb to the multiplex PCR reads, yields one record per CDR3 protein. The table includes around 140,000 distinct CDR3 sequences, 30% to 35% detected once. Sequencing input: axillary lymph node tissue. The origin of the receptors is a female donor with breast cancer. Some clones in this sample may be carry-over from other donors' samples. CDR3s include the opening cysteine and the closing phenylalanine or tryptophan.

j_gene	v_gene	CDR3aa
TRBJ2-6	TRBV2	CASSRQGANTEAF
TRBJ2-7	TRBV6-6	CASSLTAYEQCF
-	TRBV29-1	CSVEGAANRAGNEQFF
TRBJ1-4	TRBV20-1	CSAYRGSEKLFF
TRBJ2-2	TRBV5-1	CASSLELNTGELFF
TRBJ2-5	TRBV5-5	CASSRVGDPETQYF
TRBJ2-7	TRBV7-8	CASSPRNQGLGEQYF
TRBJ2-3	TRBV12-3/TRBV12-4	CASGSGGGAGTDTQYF
TRBJ2-3	TRBV19	CASSQQRGSTDTQYF
TRBJ1-3	TRBV28	CASRRVISGNTIYF
TRBJ2-3	TRBV20-1	CSARTSLTDTQYF
TRBJ2-2	TRBV5-8	CASSLGGSGTTGELFF
TRBJ1-5	TRBV12-3/TRBV12-4	CASSSRTGGAGQPQHF
TRBJ2-3	TRBV3-1	CASSQGGGGPTF